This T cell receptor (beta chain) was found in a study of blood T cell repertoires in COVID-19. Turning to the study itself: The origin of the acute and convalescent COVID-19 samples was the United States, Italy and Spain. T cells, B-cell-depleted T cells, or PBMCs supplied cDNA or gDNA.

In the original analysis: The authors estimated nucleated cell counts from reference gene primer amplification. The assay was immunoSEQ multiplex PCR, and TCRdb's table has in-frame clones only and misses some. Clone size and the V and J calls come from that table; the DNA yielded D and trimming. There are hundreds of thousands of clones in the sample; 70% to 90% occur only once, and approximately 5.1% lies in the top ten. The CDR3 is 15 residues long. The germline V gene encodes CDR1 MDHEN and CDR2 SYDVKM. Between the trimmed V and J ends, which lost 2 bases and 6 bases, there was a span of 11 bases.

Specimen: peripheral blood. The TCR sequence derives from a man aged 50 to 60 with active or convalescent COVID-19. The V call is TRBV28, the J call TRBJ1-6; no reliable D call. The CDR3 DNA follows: TGTGCCAGCAGTTTACGCGGGTCGGGTAATTCACCCCTCCACTTT. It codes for CASSLRGSGNSPLHF. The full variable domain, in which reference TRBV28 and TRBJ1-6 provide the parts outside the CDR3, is DVKVTQSSRYLVKRTGEKVFLECVQDMDHENMFWYRQDPGLGLRLIYFSYDVKMKEKGDIPEGYSVSREKKERFSLILESASTNQTSMYLCASSLRGSGNSPLHFGNGTRLTVT.